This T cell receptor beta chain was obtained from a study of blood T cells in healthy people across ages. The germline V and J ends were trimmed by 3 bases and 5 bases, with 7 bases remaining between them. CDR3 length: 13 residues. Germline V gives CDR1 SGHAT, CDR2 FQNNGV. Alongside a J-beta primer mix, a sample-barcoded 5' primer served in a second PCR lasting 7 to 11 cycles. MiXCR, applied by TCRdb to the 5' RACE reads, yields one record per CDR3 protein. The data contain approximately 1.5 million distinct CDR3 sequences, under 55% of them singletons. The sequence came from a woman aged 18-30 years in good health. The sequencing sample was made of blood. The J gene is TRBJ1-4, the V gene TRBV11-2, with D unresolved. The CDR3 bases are TGTGCCAGCAGCTTCACCTACAATGAAAAACTGTTTTTT. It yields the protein CASSFTYNEKLFF.